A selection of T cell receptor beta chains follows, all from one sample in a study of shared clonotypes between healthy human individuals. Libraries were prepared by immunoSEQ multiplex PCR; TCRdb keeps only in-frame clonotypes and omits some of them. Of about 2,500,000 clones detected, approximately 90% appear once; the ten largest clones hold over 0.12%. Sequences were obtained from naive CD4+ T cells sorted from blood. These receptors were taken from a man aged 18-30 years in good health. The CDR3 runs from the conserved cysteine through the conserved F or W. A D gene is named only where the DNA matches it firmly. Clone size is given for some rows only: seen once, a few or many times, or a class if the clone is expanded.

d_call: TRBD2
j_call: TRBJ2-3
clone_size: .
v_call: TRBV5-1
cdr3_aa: CASSAGTSDTDTQYF
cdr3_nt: TGCGCCAGCAGCGCAGGGACTAGCGATACAGATACGCAGTATTTT

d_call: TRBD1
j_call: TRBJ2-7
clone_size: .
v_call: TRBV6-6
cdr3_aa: CASRAGTGFPYEQYF
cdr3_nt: TGTGCCAGCAGGGCCGGGACAGGGTTTCCCTACGAGCAGTACTTC

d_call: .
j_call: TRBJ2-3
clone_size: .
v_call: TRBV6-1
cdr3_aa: CASSVRETDTQYF
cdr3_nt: TGTGCCAGCAGTGTACGGGAAACAGATACGCAGTATTTT

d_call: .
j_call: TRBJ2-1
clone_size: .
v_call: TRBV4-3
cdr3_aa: CASSQDPGPQWGQFF
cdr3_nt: TGCGCCAGCAGCCAAGATCCCGGGCCACAATGGGGGCAGTTCTTC

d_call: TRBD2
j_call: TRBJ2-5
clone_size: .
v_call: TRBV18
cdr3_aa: CASSPSRTRTLQETQYF
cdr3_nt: TGTGCCAGCTCACCCTCAAGGACTAGAACCCTCCAAGAGACCCAGTACTTC

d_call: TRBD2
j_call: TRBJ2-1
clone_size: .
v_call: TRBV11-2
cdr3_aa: CASSPTSGSSSYNEQFF
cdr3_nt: TGTGCCAGCAGCCCGACTAGCGGGTCTAGCTCCTACAATGAGCAGTTCTTC

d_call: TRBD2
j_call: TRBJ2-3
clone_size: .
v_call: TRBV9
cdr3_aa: CASSVATREGRDTQYF
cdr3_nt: TGTGCCAGCAGCGTAGCTACGCGGGAGGGCCGGGATACGCAGTATTTT

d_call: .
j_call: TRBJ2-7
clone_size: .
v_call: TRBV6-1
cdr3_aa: CASSERITTYEQYF
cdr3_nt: TGTGCCAGCAGTGAACGAATTACAACCTACGAGCAGTACTTC

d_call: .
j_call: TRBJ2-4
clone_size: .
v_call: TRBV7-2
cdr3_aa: CASSAGTPSKNIQYF
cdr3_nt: TGTGCCAGCAGTGCCGGGACACCCTCCAAAAACATTCAGTACTTC

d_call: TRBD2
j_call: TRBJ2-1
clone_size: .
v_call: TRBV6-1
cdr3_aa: CASSESGGAADEQFF
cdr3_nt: TGTGCCAGCAGTGAGAGCGGGGGGGCCGCAGATGAGCAGTTCTTC

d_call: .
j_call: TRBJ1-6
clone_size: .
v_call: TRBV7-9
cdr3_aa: CASSRSREANSPLHF
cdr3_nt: TGTGCCAGCAGCCGGAGCAGAGAGGCGAATTCACCCCTCCACTTT

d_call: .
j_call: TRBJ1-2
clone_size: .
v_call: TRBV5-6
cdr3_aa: CASSVDRGSGYTF
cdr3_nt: TGTGCCAGCAGCGTCGACCGGGGGAGTGGCTACACCTTC

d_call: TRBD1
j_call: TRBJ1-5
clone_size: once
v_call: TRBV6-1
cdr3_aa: CASSDLWTGVSNQPQHF
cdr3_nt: TGTGCCAGCAGTGACCTATGGACAGGGGTTAGCAATCAGCCCCAGCATTTT

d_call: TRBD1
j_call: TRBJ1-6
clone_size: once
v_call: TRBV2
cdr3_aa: CASRATGTDNSPLHF
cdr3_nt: TGTGCCAGCAGGGCTACCGGGACAGATAATTCACCCCTCCACTTT

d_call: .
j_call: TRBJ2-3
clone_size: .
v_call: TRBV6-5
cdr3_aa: CASRSTGRDTQYF
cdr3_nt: TGTGCCAGCAGAAGTACAGGGAGAGATACGCAGTATTTT

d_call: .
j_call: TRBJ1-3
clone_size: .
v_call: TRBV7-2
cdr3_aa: CASSRREAISGNTIYF
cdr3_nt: TGTGCCAGCAGCCGACGGGAGGCCATCTCTGGAAACACCATATATTTT

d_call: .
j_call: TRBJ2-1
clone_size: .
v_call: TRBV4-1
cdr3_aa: CASSQGNTGVSYNEQFF
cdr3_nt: TGCGCCAGCAGCCAAGGAAATACAGGTGTCTCCTACAATGAGCAGTTCTTC

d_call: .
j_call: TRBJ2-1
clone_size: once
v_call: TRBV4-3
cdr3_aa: CASSQDPPGVMVYNEQFF
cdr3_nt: TGCGCCAGCAGCCAAGATCCGCCGGGAGTGATGGTTTACAATGAGCAGTTCTTC

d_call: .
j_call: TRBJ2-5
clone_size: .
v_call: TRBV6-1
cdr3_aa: CASSEGRETQYF
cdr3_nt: TGTGCCAGCAGCGAAGGGCGGGAGACCCAGTACTTC

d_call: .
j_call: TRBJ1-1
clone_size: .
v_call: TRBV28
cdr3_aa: CASSSNPLNTEAFF
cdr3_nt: TGTGCCAGCAGTTCCAATCCTCTGAACACTGAAGCTTTCTTT